Listed below are T cell receptor beta chains from one sample, sequenced in a study of T cells in localized non-small cell lung cancer. Some clones are missing from TCRdb's copy, which holds only in-frame ones; the method was immunoSEQ multiplex PCR. The sample consists of several thousand clones, approximately 89% of them appearing once. Specimen: peripheral blood, collected before any cancer treatment. These receptors were obtained from a female donor older than 55 with stage II squamous cell lung carcinoma. The CDR3 runs from the conserved cysteine through the conserved F or W. D genes are given only for firm matches. The size of a clone is reported for some rows only, either as once, few or many, or as a class for expanded clones.

d_gene: .; v_gene: TRBV5-1; abundance: .; j_gene: TRBJ2-3; CDR3aa: CASSPGQFTDTQYF; CDR3nt: TGCGCCAGCAGCCCGGGCCAATTCACAGATACGCAGTATTTT
d_gene: .; v_gene: TRBV27; abundance: .; j_gene: TRBJ2-3; CDR3aa: CASSSAGDTQYF; CDR3nt: TGTGCCAGCAGCTCAGCAGGAGATACGCAGTATTTT
d_gene: .; v_gene: TRBV7-9; abundance: once; j_gene: TRBJ1-3; CDR3aa: CASSLESTLDTIYF; CDR3nt: TGTGCCAGCAGCTTAGAAAGTACGTTGGACACCATATATTTT
d_gene: TRBD1; v_gene: TRBV28; abundance: .; j_gene: TRBJ2-1; CDR3aa: CASSPGTGGEVNEQFF; CDR3nt: TGTGCCAGCAGTCCTGGGACAGGGGGCGAAGTCAATGAGCAGTTCTTC
d_gene: .; v_gene: TRBV30; abundance: once; j_gene: TRBJ2-2; CDR3aa: CAWSRQAGGELFF; CDR3nt: TGTGCCTGGAGCCGACAGGCTGGCGGGGAGCTGTTTTTT
d_gene: TRBD1; v_gene: TRBV6-6; abundance: .; j_gene: TRBJ1-5; CDR3aa: CASRAWTGDSNQPQHF; CDR3nt: TGTGCCAGCAGAGCCTGGACAGGAGATAGCAATCAGCCCCAGCATTTT
d_gene: TRBD2; v_gene: TRBV2; abundance: few; j_gene: TRBJ2-2; CDR3aa: CASGTLAGGAGELFF; CDR3nt: TGTGCCAGCGGCACTTTAGCGGGGGGTGCCGGGGAGCTGTTTTTT
d_gene: .; v_gene: TRBV11-2; abundance: .; j_gene: TRBJ1-1; CDR3aa: CASSSPGGSGDRKAFF; CDR3nt: TGTGCCAGCAGCTCCCCTGGAGGGAGCGGGGATCGTAAAGCTTTCTTT
d_gene: .; v_gene: TRBV7-9; abundance: .; j_gene: TRBJ1-2; CDR3aa: CASSDRSAGTNYGYTF; CDR3nt: TGTGCCAGCAGCGACCGATCCGCAGGGACTAACTATGGCTACACCTTC
d_gene: .; v_gene: TRBV7-2; abundance: once; j_gene: TRBJ1-1; CDR3aa: CASSISGLNTEAFF; CDR3nt: TGTGCCAGCAGTATATCAGGGCTGAACACTGAAGCTTTCTTT
d_gene: .; v_gene: TRBV9; abundance: .; j_gene: TRBJ2-1; CDR3aa: CASSVDGLSEQFF; CDR3nt: TGTGCCAGCAGCGTAGATGGGTTATCTGAGCAGTTCTTC
d_gene: .; v_gene: TRBV30; abundance: .; j_gene: TRBJ2-7; CDR3aa: CASPRDGGGQYF; CDR3nt: TGTGCCTCCCCCCGAGACGGGGGCGGGCAGTACTTC
d_gene: TRBD2; v_gene: TRBV5-1; abundance: .; j_gene: TRBJ2-1; CDR3aa: CASSFAGVDNEQFF; CDR3nt: TGCGCCAGCAGCTTTGCGGGAGTAGACAATGAGCAGTTCTTC
d_gene: .; v_gene: TRBV5-1; abundance: once; j_gene: TRBJ2-3; CDR3aa: CASSREPTDTQYF; CDR3nt: TGCGCCAGCAGCCGGGAGCCCACAGATACGCAGTATTTT
d_gene: .; v_gene: TRBV7-2; abundance: .; j_gene: TRBJ2-1; CDR3aa: CASSRRGLAGHNEQFF; CDR3nt: TGTGCCAGCAGCCGTAGGGGGCTAGCGGGTCACAATGAGCAGTTCTTC
d_gene: .; v_gene: TRBV19; abundance: .; j_gene: TRBJ1-2; CDR3aa: CASSPGSQMGGYTF; CDR3nt: TGTGCCAGTAGTCCAGGGAGCCAAATGGGGGGCTACACCTTC
d_gene: TRBD1; v_gene: TRBV5-1; abundance: .; j_gene: TRBJ2-2; CDR3aa: CASSFRTGDTGELFF; CDR3nt: TGCGCCAGCAGCTTTAGGACAGGAGACACCGGGGAGCTGTTTTTT
d_gene: TRBD1; v_gene: TRBV19; abundance: .; j_gene: TRBJ1-2; CDR3aa: CASTLDRGNYGYTF; CDR3nt: TGTGCCAGTACCCTAGACAGGGGAAACTATGGCTACACCTTC
d_gene: .; v_gene: TRBV14; abundance: .; j_gene: TRBJ1-2; CDR3aa: CASSQGIGTDGYTF; CDR3nt: TGTGCCAGCAGCCAAGGAATAGGGACGGATGGCTACACCTTC
d_gene: .; v_gene: TRBV2; abundance: once; j_gene: TRBJ1-1; CDR3aa: CASIRTVRITEAFF; CDR3nt: TGTGCCAGCATTAGAACGGTGAGGATCACTGAAGCTTTCTTT
d_gene: .; v_gene: TRBV28; abundance: .; j_gene: TRBJ1-1; CDR3aa: CASSLLGVRTEAFF; CDR3nt: TGTGCCAGCAGTTTACTAGGGGTGAGGACTGAAGCTTTCTTT
d_gene: .; v_gene: TRBV2; abundance: .; j_gene: TRBJ2-7; CDR3aa: CASSEPGVYEQYF; CDR3nt: TGTGCCAGCAGTGAGCCCGGAGTCTACGAGCAGTACTTC
d_gene: .; v_gene: TRBV12-5; abundance: .; j_gene: TRBJ2-2; CDR3aa: CASGLVVSVSGELFF; CDR3nt: TGTGCTAGTGGTTTGGTGGTTTCGGTTTCCGGGGAGCTGTTTTTT
d_gene: TRBD1; v_gene: TRBV2; abundance: .; j_gene: TRBJ1-5; CDR3aa: CASSDTAGGAGNQPQHF; CDR3nt: TGTGCCAGCAGTGATACGGCAGGGGGCGCGGGCAATCAGCCCCAGCATTTT
d_gene: .; v_gene: TRBV9; abundance: .; j_gene: TRBJ2-3; CDR3aa: CASSVGGTTDTQYF; CDR3nt: TGTGCCAGCAGCGTCGGCGGGACCACAGATACGCAGTATTTT
d_gene: TRBD2; v_gene: TRBV11-2; abundance: .; j_gene: TRBJ2-1; CDR3aa: CASSLPGRSSYNEQFF; CDR3nt: TGTGCCAGCAGCTTACCCGGGAGGAGCTCCTACAATGAGCAGTTCTTC
d_gene: .; v_gene: TRBV10-3; abundance: once; j_gene: TRBJ1-1; CDR3aa: CAISRGEEAEAFF; CDR3nt: TGTGCCATCAGTCGGGGGGAAGAGGCTGAAGCTTTCTTT
d_gene: .; v_gene: TRBV10-1; abundance: .; j_gene: TRBJ1-4; CDR3aa: CAITKREKLFF; CDR3nt: TGCGCCATTACAAAGAGGGAAAAACTGTTTTTT
d_gene: TRBD1; v_gene: TRBV6-1; abundance: .; j_gene: TRBJ2-7; CDR3aa: CASSPGTGSTYEQYF; CDR3nt: TGTGCCAGCAGCCCCGGGACAGGGTCCACCTACGAGCAGTACTTC
d_gene: .; v_gene: TRBV19; abundance: .; j_gene: TRBJ1-2; CDR3aa: CASSPGPPNYGYTF; CDR3nt: TGTGCCAGTAGTCCCGGACCGCCTAACTATGGCTACACCTTC
d_gene: .; v_gene: TRBV21-1; abundance: .; j_gene: TRBJ1-2; CDR3aa: CASSKGRGYGYTF; CDR3nt: TGTGCCAGCAGCAAAGGCCGCGGCTATGGCTACACCTTC